The rows below give T cell receptor beta chains drawn from one sample of a study of blood T cell repertoires in COVID-19. The assay was immunoSEQ multiplex PCR, and TCRdb's table has in-frame clones only and misses some. The repertoire holds 55,000 to 75,000 clones, with 80% to 85% as singletons. The sequencing input was peripheral blood. The receptors derive from a man older than 75 with COVID-19, enrolled during active disease. Each CDR3 is given with its conserved first and last residue. A D gene is named only where the DNA matches it firmly. Size values are once, few and many counts, or a class for expanded clones, and some rows have none.

>TRBJ2-2|once|TRBV9|TRBD2
TGTGCCAGCAGCGTAGGGACTAGTTCGAACACCGGGGAGCTGTTTTTT
CASSVGTSSNTGELFF
>TRBJ2-3|few|TRBV6-5|NA
TGTGCCAGCAGGGACTTCCAAGATACGCAGTATTTT
CASRDFQDTQYF
>TRBJ2-5|NA|TRBV5-1|TRBD2
TGCGCCAGCAGCTGGGGACTAGCGGGACAAGAGACCCAGTACTTC
CASSWGLAGQETQYF
>TRBJ1-1|NA|TRBV19|NA
TGTGCCAGTACCAGCATCAGGGGTCTCATGAACACTGAAGCTTTCTTT
CASTSIRGLMNTEAFF
>TRBJ1-1|NA|TRBV5-1|NA
TGCGCCAGCAGCTCCTCGGGGGGCGGCACTGAAGCTTTCTTT
CASSSSGGGTEAFF
>TRBJ1-4|NA|TRBV9|TRBD1
TGTGCCAGCAGCCCCGGGACAGGGGGTTATGAAAAACTGTTTTTT
CASSPGTGGYEKLFF
>TRBJ1-5|once|TRBV7-2|NA
TGTGCCAGCAGCTTAGACGGCAGGGCGATGACTCAGCCCCAGCATTTT
CASSLDGRAMTQPQHF
>TRBJ2-3|NA|TRBV11-2|TRBD2
TGTGCCAGCAGCTTGTCTGGGTTGGGGGGGGATACGCAGTATTTT
CASSLSGLGGDTQYF
>TRBJ1-2|NA|TRBV6-4|TRBD1
TGTGCCAGCAGTCAAGGCAGGGGGAACTATGGCTACACCTTC
CASSQGRGNYGYTF
>TRBJ1-2|NA|TRBV7-3|NA
TGTGCCAGCAGCTTAAATGGGGAGGGCTACACCTTC
CASSLNGEGYTF
>TRBJ1-2|NA|TRBV19|NA
TGTGCCAGTAGGAGATCAGGGGAGTTCCAGCATGGCTACACCTTC
CASRRSGEFQHGYTF
>TRBJ2-1|NA|TRBV3-1/TRBV3-2|TRBD1
TGTGCCAGCAGCCAAAGGGGACAGGGGGCCTATGAGCAGTTCTTC
CASSQRGQGAYEQFF
>TRBJ1-4|few|TRBV27|NA
TGTGCCAGCAAGGGAGTAAGGAGCGAAAAACTGTTTTTT
CASKGVRSEKLFF
>TRBJ2-7|NA|TRBV9|NA
TGTGCCAGCAGCGTAGCATTCGGGGTCTACGAGCAGTACTTC
CASSVAFGVYEQYF
>TRBJ2-7|NA|TRBV6-5|NA
TGTGCCAGCAACCTGGACAGAACCTACGAGCAGTACTTC
CASNLDRTYEQYF
>TRBJ1-5|NA|TRBV27|TRBD1
TGTGCCAGCAGCAACGGGACAGTCGGGGAGGATCAGCCCCAGCATTTT
CASSNGTVGEDQPQHF
>TRBJ2-1|NA|TRBV7-2|NA
TGTGCCAGCAGCACCCCCCCCGGGAGACTCCGCTACAATGAGCAGTTCTTC
CASSTPPGRLRYNEQFF
>TRBJ2-3|NA|TRBV5-1|NA
TGCGCCAGCAGCTTGGCCGGGGGGCCTTCTACAGATACGCAGTATTTT
CASSLAGGPSTDTQYF
>TRBJ2-2|NA|TRBV7-8|TRBD2
TGTGCCAGCAGCTTAGTGGCTAGCGGGGCCGGGGAGCTGTTTTTT
CASSLVASGAGELFF
>TRBJ1-6|NA|TRBV7-2|NA
TGTGCCAGCAGCTTAGAGAGGCGGGAGTCACCCCTCCACTTT
CASSLERRESPLHF
>TRBJ1-4|NA|TRBV27|NA
TGTGCCAGCAGTTTCTCGGGTGCAACTAATGAAAAACTGTTTTTT
CASSFSGATNEKLFF
>TRBJ1-1|NA|TRBV6-5|TRBD1
TGTGCCAGCAGTTACGCGGGACAGGGGTTGACTGAAGCTTTCTTT
CASSYAGQGLTEAFF
>TRBJ1-4|NA|TRBV7-9|NA
TGTGCCAGCAGTCTTCAATCAGGCCTTACTAATGAAAAACTGTTTTTT
CASSLQSGLTNEKLFF
>TRBJ2-2|few|TRBV3-1/TRBV3-2|TRBD1
TGTGCCAGCAGCCAAGATGGGGACAGGGTCCTGGGGGAGCTGTTTTTT
CASSQDGDRVLGELFF
>TRBJ2-2|NA|TRBV27|TRBD2
TGTGCCAGCGGGACTAGCGGGAGAACCGGGGAGCTGTTTTTT
CASGTSGRTGELFF
>TRBJ2-4|NA|TRBV27|NA
TGTGCCAGCAGTTTATCCCCTAGTCAAAACATTCAGTACTTC
CASSLSPSQNIQYF
>TRBJ1-2|once|TRBV3-1/TRBV3-2|TRBD1
TGTGCCAGCAGCCCTACAGACAAGGGGGCATGGAACTATGGCTACACCTTC
CASSPTDKGAWNYGYTF
>TRBJ1-6|NA|TRBV2|NA
TGTGCCAGCAGTGAATGGGGGCAGACCAGTCCCAATTCACCCCTCCACTTT
CASSEWGQTSPNSPLHF
>TRBJ1-2|NA|TRBV7-2|NA
TGTGCCAGCAGCGGACGGACAGAAAACTATGGCTACACCTTC
CASSGRTENYGYTF